This T cell receptor beta chain originates from a study of patients and donors after allogeneic stem cell transplantation. TCRdb redid the calling of the RT-PCR reads with MiXCR, one entry per CDR3 protein. The sample records about 150,000 distinct CDR3 sequences, more than 20% being singletons. The CDR3 has 17 amino acids. V was clipped by 3 bases and J by 1 base, with 16 bases between them. Sequencing input: blood, either unsorted or a sorted T cell fraction (not recorded which). The clonotype originates from a human donor who was either an allogeneic HSCT recipient or a stem cell or donor lymphocyte infusion donor (not recorded which). It is not recorded whose cells these are; they may come from a transplant donor. The rearrangement links TRBV12-3 or TRBV12-4 to TRBJ1-5; D is undetermined. The CDR3 nucleotides are TGTGCCAGCAGTTTCAGTCGGGGTGGTAAAAGCAATCAGCCCCAGCATTTT. Its protein product is CASSFSRGGKSNQPQHF.